The subject of this entry is one T cell receptor beta chain. The target antigen is unknown. This specimen belongs to a study of a mutant IDH1 vaccine in newly diagnosed glioma. On the study more broadly: Those enrolled had earlier been treated with radiotherapy, temozolomide, or both, mostly both.

Looked up from germline, CDR1 is SGHVS and CDR2 is FQNEAQ. The J segment lost 1 base and the V segment lost 5 bases, leaving 5 bases of the junction unmatched. This CDR3 has 17 amino acids. Profiled with immunoSEQ multiplex PCR; TCRdb holds only in-frame clones, not every one. Here the sample spans fewer than 150,000 clones, 90% being singletons. Time point described: week 11, during vaccination. Vaccine doses each comprised 300 ug of mutant IDH1 20-mer peptide, with topical imiquimod. The rearrangement uses TRBV7-8 and TRBJ2-6, with TRBD1 identical over 10 bases. Sequenced here: PBMCs, sampled from a glioma patient whose treatment included an IDH1 peptide vaccine. The receptor comes from a woman in her forties or fifties with glioma. The CDR3 loop reads CASSLDRGPSGANVLTF. The CDR3 DNA follows: TGTGCCAGCAGCCTTGACAGGGGGCCGTCTGGGGCCAACGTCCTGACTTTC. Drawing the rest from reference TRBV7-8 and TRBJ2-6, the complete variable domain is GAGVSQSPRYKVAKRGQDVALRCDPISGHVSLFWYQQALGQGPEFLTYFQNEAQLDKSGLPSDRFFAERPEGSVSTLKIQRTQQEDSAVYLCASSLDRGPSGANVLTFGAGSRLTVL.